A selection of T cell receptor beta chains follows, all from one sample in a study of control samples from healthy donors and cancer patients. Clones were read by immunoSEQ multiplex PCR, and TCRdb kept only the in-frame ones, dropping some. The sample lists approximately 82,000 clones; around 87% were seen once. Sequencing was done on a sample of blood. These receptors came from a man in his fifties in good health. Each CDR3 is given with its conserved first and last residue. Each record gives: V gene, D gene, J gene, clone size, CDR3 protein, CDR3 DNA. A D gene is named only where the DNA matches it firmly. Clone size appears in some rows only: once, few, many, or a class for an expanded clone.

v_gene: TRBV2
d_gene: .
j_gene: TRBJ1-1
abundance: .
CDR3aa: CASTETRNTEAFF
CDR3nt: TGTGCCAGCACCGAAACAAGGAACACTGAAGCTTTCTTT

v_gene: TRBV15
d_gene: .
j_gene: TRBJ2-1
abundance: .
CDR3aa: CATSREQLFGEQFF
CDR3nt: TGTGCCACCAGCAGAGAGCAGTTGTTTGGTGAGCAGTTCTTC

v_gene: TRBV5-1
d_gene: .
j_gene: TRBJ2-3
abundance: .
CDR3aa: CASSLSDTQYF
CDR3nt: TGCGCCAGCAGCTTGTCTGATACGCAGTATTTT

v_gene: TRBV7-2
d_gene: .
j_gene: TRBJ2-2
abundance: .
CDR3aa: CASSSETGELFF
CDR3nt: TGTGCCAGCAGCTCAGAGACCGGGGAGCTGTTTTTT

v_gene: TRBV15
d_gene: .
j_gene: TRBJ1-4
abundance: .
CDR3aa: CATSRQRTEGGEKLFF
CDR3nt: TGTGCCACCAGCAGGCAACGGACAGAAGGGGGAGAAAAACTGTTTTTT

v_gene: TRBV7-2
d_gene: .
j_gene: TRBJ2-7
abundance: .
CDR3aa: CASSPGSAAGHRDEQYF
CDR3nt: TGTGCCAGCAGCCCCGGGAGCGCAGCCGGGCATCGCGACGAGCAGTACTTC

v_gene: TRBV19
d_gene: TRBD1
j_gene: TRBJ2-7
abundance: .
CDR3aa: CASSIYTVGQVKEQYF
CDR3nt: TGTGCCAGTAGTATATACACCGTCGGACAGGTGAAGGAGCAGTACTTC

v_gene: TRBV6-5
d_gene: .
j_gene: TRBJ2-7
abundance: .
CDR3aa: CASSSAGVFGKEQYF
CDR3nt: TGTGCCAGCAGCAGCGCCGGGGTTTTCGGGAAAGAGCAGTACTTC

v_gene: TRBV5-1
d_gene: TRBD2
j_gene: TRBJ2-2
abundance: .
CDR3aa: CASSTWTSGTGELFF
CDR3nt: TGCGCCAGCAGCACTTGGACTAGCGGGACCGGGGAGCTGTTTTTT

v_gene: TRBV9
d_gene: TRBD2
j_gene: TRBJ2-7
abundance: .
CDR3aa: CASSVAVGLATYEQYF
CDR3nt: TGTGCCAGCAGCGTAGCGGTGGGACTAGCCACCTACGAGCAGTACTTC

v_gene: TRBV3-1/TRBV3-2
d_gene: .
j_gene: TRBJ1-4
abundance: large
CDR3aa: CASSHRPGAEKLFF
CDR3nt: TGTGCCAGCAGCCACCGCCCAGGTGCCGAAAAACTGTTTTTT

v_gene: TRBV7-2
d_gene: .
j_gene: TRBJ2-7
abundance: .
CDR3aa: CASGYAYEQYF
CDR3nt: TGTGCCAGCGGATACGCCTACGAGCAGTACTTC

v_gene: TRBV11-3
d_gene: TRBD1
j_gene: TRBJ2-7
abundance: .
CDR3aa: CASSLVPGAGTGGADEQYF
CDR3nt: TGTGCCAGCAGCTTAGTTCCAGGCGCCGGGACAGGGGGCGCAGACGAGCAGTACTTC

v_gene: TRBV21-1
d_gene: .
j_gene: TRBJ1-4
abundance: .
CDR3aa: CASNIKFGEGEKLFF
CDR3nt: TGTGCCAGCAATATTAAGTTTGGGGAGGGGGAAAAACTGTTTTTT

v_gene: TRBV2
d_gene: TRBD1
j_gene: TRBJ1-2
abundance: .
CDR3aa: CASSGEGAWGYTF
CDR3nt: TGTGCCAGCAGTGGCGAGGGGGCCTGGGGCTACACCTTC

v_gene: TRBV6-6
d_gene: TRBD1
j_gene: TRBJ1-2
abundance: .
CDR3aa: CASKKGGQGGGGYTF
CDR3nt: TGTGCCAGCAAGAAGGGGGGACAGGGGGGAGGTGGCTACACCTTC

v_gene: TRBV9
d_gene: .
j_gene: TRBJ2-1
abundance: .
CDR3aa: CASSKGLQPSYNEQFF
CDR3nt: TGTGCCAGCAGCAAGGGACTTCAGCCCTCCTACAATGAGCAGTTCTTC

v_gene: TRBV10-3
d_gene: .
j_gene: TRBJ2-7
abundance: .
CDR3aa: CAISDLARTYEQYF
CDR3nt: TGTGCCATCAGTGATCTAGCGAGGACCTACGAGCAGTACTTC

v_gene: TRBV6-1
d_gene: .
j_gene: TRBJ2-1
abundance: .
CDR3aa: CASSELSSWVHNEQFF
CDR3nt: TGTGCCAGCAGTGAATTGAGCTCCTGGGTCCACAATGAGCAGTTCTTC

v_gene: TRBV7-9
d_gene: .
j_gene: TRBJ1-2
abundance: .
CDR3aa: CASSSIGATGVRGYTF
CDR3nt: TGTGCCAGCAGCTCCATCGGGGCCACGGGGGTGCGTGGCTACACCTTC

v_gene: TRBV15
d_gene: .
j_gene: TRBJ1-4
abundance: .
CDR3aa: CATSLNKGAEKLFF
CDR3nt: TGTGCCACCAGCCTAAATAAAGGTGCGGAAAAACTGTTTTTT

v_gene: TRBV14
d_gene: .
j_gene: TRBJ1-2
abundance: once
CDR3aa: CASSLQGLGYGYTF
CDR3nt: TGTGCCAGCAGCTTACAGGGATTAGGGTATGGCTACACCTTC

v_gene: TRBV7-7
d_gene: TRBD2
j_gene: TRBJ2-1
abundance: .
CDR3aa: CASSLAGGPGNEQFF
CDR3nt: TGTGCTAGCAGCTTAGCGGGGGGACCGGGCAATGAGCAGTTCTTC

v_gene: TRBV19
d_gene: TRBD1
j_gene: TRBJ1-1
abundance: .
CDR3aa: CASSIWTGGWDTEAFF
CDR3nt: TGTGCCAGTAGTATTTGGACAGGGGGCTGGGACACTGAAGCTTTCTTT

v_gene: TRBV30
d_gene: .
j_gene: TRBJ1-1
abundance: .
CDR3aa: CAWDKALGITEAFF
CDR3nt: TGTGCCTGGGACAAGGCCCTTGGGATCACTGAAGCTTTCTTT

v_gene: TRBV9
d_gene: .
j_gene: TRBJ2-3
abundance: .
CDR3aa: CASSVGAHQSTDTQYF
CDR3nt: TGTGCCAGCAGCGTGGGGGCACACCAAAGCACAGATACGCAGTATTTT

v_gene: TRBV28
d_gene: TRBD1
j_gene: TRBJ1-5
abundance: .
CDR3aa: CASRTGIQPQHF
CDR3nt: TGTGCCAGCCGGACAGGGATACAGCCCCAGCATTTT

v_gene: TRBV7-7
d_gene: .
j_gene: TRBJ2-5
abundance: few
CDR3aa: CASSLTRGRSETQYF
CDR3nt: TGTGCCAGCAGCTTAACACGGGGGAGGTCAGAGACCCAGTACTTC

v_gene: TRBV4-1
d_gene: TRBD1
j_gene: TRBJ1-1
abundance: once
CDR3aa: CASSQDGQGLTEAFF
CDR3nt: TGCGCCAGCAGCCAAGACGGACAGGGCCTCACTGAAGCTTTCTTT

v_gene: TRBV9
d_gene: TRBD1
j_gene: TRBJ1-5
abundance: .
CDR3aa: CASSVGTGEGQPQHF
CDR3nt: TGTGCCAGCAGCGTAGGGACAGGGGAAGGTCAGCCCCAGCATTTT

v_gene: TRBV6-5
d_gene: TRBD2
j_gene: TRBJ2-7
abundance: .
CDR3aa: CATLTTSGSYEQYF
CDR3nt: TGTGCCACCTTGACTACTAGCGGGAGCTACGAGCAGTACTTC

v_gene: TRBV6-5
d_gene: .
j_gene: TRBJ1-1
abundance: .
CDR3aa: CASSYSMGPLGTEAFF
CDR3nt: TGTGCCAGCAGTTACTCGATGGGACCCTTAGGGACTGAAGCTTTCTTT

v_gene: TRBV4-2
d_gene: .
j_gene: TRBJ2-5
abundance: .
CDR3aa: CASSQANGEYETQYF
CDR3nt: TGTGCCAGCAGCCAAGCTAACGGGGAGTATGAGACCCAGTACTTC

v_gene: TRBV19
d_gene: TRBD1
j_gene: TRBJ2-7
abundance: .
CDR3aa: CASSFGYRGYEQYF
CDR3nt: TGTGCCAGTAGTTTCGGATACAGGGGCTACGAGCAGTACTTC

v_gene: TRBV15
d_gene: TRBD1
j_gene: TRBJ2-7
abundance: .
CDR3aa: CATSGGYGTGGNEQYF
CDR3nt: TGTGCCACCAGCGGGGGCTATGGGACAGGGGGCAACGAGCAGTACTTC

v_gene: TRBV28
d_gene: TRBD1
j_gene: TRBJ1-4
abundance: .
CDR3aa: CASSLAGTVGKLFF
CDR3nt: TGTGCCAGCAGTTTGGCCGGGACAGTGGGAAAACTGTTTTTT

v_gene: TRBV5-4
d_gene: TRBD2
j_gene: TRBJ2-5
abundance: once
CDR3aa: CASSLPLAGARETQYF
CDR3nt: TGTGCCAGCAGCTTGCCACTAGCGGGAGCGCGAGAGACCCAGTACTTC

v_gene: TRBV12-3/TRBV12-4
d_gene: .
j_gene: TRBJ1-5
abundance: .
CDR3aa: CASSLAGGQPQHF
CDR3nt: TGTGCCAGCAGTTTAGCGGGTGGTCAGCCCCAGCATTTT

v_gene: TRBV7-2
d_gene: .
j_gene: TRBJ1-2
abundance: few
CDR3aa: CASSLDHGGPYGYTF
CDR3nt: TGTGCCAGCAGCTTAGATCACGGCGGACCCTATGGCTACACCTTC

v_gene: TRBV6-5
d_gene: .
j_gene: TRBJ1-4
abundance: .
CDR3aa: CASSSFRTEPEKLFF
CDR3nt: TGTGCCAGCAGCTCTTTTCGGACAGAGCCTGAAAAACTGTTTTTT

v_gene: TRBV7-9
d_gene: .
j_gene: TRBJ1-2
abundance: once
CDR3aa: CASSSGLNYGYTF
CDR3nt: TGTGCCAGCAGCTCGGGGCTTAACTATGGCTACACCTTC

v_gene: TRBV7-9
d_gene: TRBD2
j_gene: TRBJ2-7
abundance: .
CDR3aa: CASSSGGLAGRSSYEQYF
CDR3nt: TGTGCCAGCAGTTCCGGGGGACTAGCGGGTCGTAGCTCCTACGAGCAGTACTTC

v_gene: TRBV7-9
d_gene: TRBD1
j_gene: TRBJ2-5
abundance: once
CDR3aa: CASSSRTGGREQETQYF
CDR3nt: TGTGCCAGCAGCTCCCGAACAGGGGGAAGGGAACAAGAGACCCAGTACTTC

v_gene: TRBV4-1
d_gene: TRBD2
j_gene: TRBJ2-7
abundance: .
CDR3aa: CASSQVTGGGYEQYF
CDR3nt: TGCGCCAGCAGCCAAGTAACGGGAGGGGGGTACGAGCAGTACTTC

v_gene: TRBV7-8
d_gene: TRBD2
j_gene: TRBJ2-1
abundance: .
CDR3aa: CATGAGVTYNEQFF
CDR3nt: TGTGCCACCGGAGCGGGAGTGACCTACAATGAGCAGTTCTTC